This entry describes one TCR beta chain. What it recognizes is unknown. The data stem from a study of T cell responses to AZD1222 COVID-19 vaccine. Study findings and constraints: The donor cohort was predominantly white British with a female majority, and clonal diversity may have been underestimated. Elevations in Spike-specific TCR breadth and depth followed administration of two AZD1222 doses. Repertoire collection took place solely once the T cell response had peaked. A reported finding is that nearly half of spike-specific TCRs target unmutated variant regions.

The germline CDR1 and CDR2 sequences are ENHRY and SYGVKD. V lost 2 bases and J lost 1; bases outside the gene matches: 2. This CDR3 is 15 amino acids long. The method was immunoSEQ multiplex PCR; TCRdb's version includes in-frame clones alone and lacks a portion of them. The sample yields some 150,000 clones, approximately 90% seen once. The material was peripheral blood, obtained on day 0 of AZD1222 vaccination. The rearrangement uses TRBV10-3 and TRBJ1-2; TRBD1 agrees at 9 bases. The clonotype originates from an adult in good health. The CDR3 DNA sequence: TGTGCCATCAGTGAGGGACAGGGGCGTAACTATGGCTACACCTTC. As protein: CAISEGQGRNYGYTF.